This is a list of T cell receptor beta chains from one sample in a study of cytomegalovirus exposure and HLA in healthy donors. TCRdb's table, derived via immunoSEQ multiplex PCR, lists solely in-frame clones and lacks some. The sample records 100,000 to 150,000 clones, just under 80% being singletons. The sample comprised PBMCs. These TCRs come from a woman under 30 in good health and CMV-seronegative. Both conserved end residues are part of each CDR3. Each record gives: J gene, V gene, CDR3 protein.

j_gene: TRBJ1-5; v_gene: TRBV19; CDR3aa: CASSTQGANQPQHF
j_gene: TRBJ2-4; v_gene: TRBV14; CDR3aa: CASSLSSGGSIQYF
j_gene: TRBJ1-4; v_gene: TRBV5-1; CDR3aa: CASSPRATNEKLFF
j_gene: TRBJ2-2; v_gene: TRBV25-1; CDR3aa: CASSALDRDTGELFF
j_gene: TRBJ2-3; v_gene: TRBV9; CDR3aa: CASSLTGLTDTQYF
j_gene: TRBJ2-3; v_gene: TRBV30; CDR3aa: CAWSLASGRDTQYF
j_gene: TRBJ2-7; v_gene: TRBV29-1; CDR3aa: CSALQTSGREYEQYF
j_gene: TRBJ2-3; v_gene: TRBV27; CDR3aa: CASSLVGKESTDTQYF
j_gene: TRBJ1-1; v_gene: TRBV20-1; CDR3aa: CSARGSAEAFF
j_gene: TRBJ2-7; v_gene: TRBV7-9; CDR3aa: CASRRREASEQYF
j_gene: TRBJ2-7; v_gene: TRBV7-8; CDR3aa: CASSSTGTSGPSRFEQYF
j_gene: TRBJ1-5; v_gene: TRBV30; CDR3aa: CAWSVRTGTNQPQHF
j_gene: TRBJ2-1; v_gene: TRBV15; CDR3aa: CATGTAYNEQFF
j_gene: TRBJ2-7; v_gene: TRBV7-2; CDR3aa: CASSPRRASGTNEQYF
j_gene: TRBJ2-2; v_gene: TRBV19; CDR3aa: CASSIAGVNTGELFF
j_gene: TRBJ2-5; v_gene: TRBV9; CDR3aa: CASSVGIAGVETQYF
j_gene: TRBJ2-7; v_gene: TRBV29-1; CDR3aa: CSVEGQGNEQYF
j_gene: TRBJ2-7; v_gene: TRBV10-1; CDR3aa: CASSSGTENYEQYF
j_gene: TRBJ1-1; v_gene: TRBV7-9; CDR3aa: CASSFPVGATGGRTEAFF
j_gene: TRBJ2-6; v_gene: TRBV5-6; CDR3aa: CASSWDISGANVLTF
j_gene: TRBJ2-1; v_gene: TRBV30; CDR3aa: CAWSPLAGRHEQFF
j_gene: TRBJ1-3; v_gene: TRBV2; CDR3aa: CASTKDTISGNTIYF
j_gene: TRBJ1-2; v_gene: TRBV4-1; CDR3aa: CASSHDGSYGYTF
j_gene: TRBJ1-3; v_gene: TRBV7-9; CDR3aa: CASSRGQGDGNTIYF
j_gene: TRBJ1-1; v_gene: TRBV25-1; CDR3aa: CASSETKGKPTEAFF
j_gene: TRBJ1-2; v_gene: TRBV6-1; CDR3aa: CASTPGQPAYGYTF
j_gene: TRBJ1-2; v_gene: TRBV2; CDR3aa: CASSSDRMGGYTF
j_gene: TRBJ1-1; v_gene: TRBV6-5; CDR3aa: CASSYYEMDTEAFF
j_gene: TRBJ1-3; v_gene: TRBV9; CDR3aa: CASSAQTSNTIYF
j_gene: TRBJ2-2; v_gene: TRBV10-1; CDR3aa: CATRGGTGELFF
j_gene: TRBJ2-7; v_gene: TRBV5-1; CDR3aa: CASSQSTGNYEQYF
j_gene: TRBJ2-5; v_gene: TRBV15; CDR3aa: CGTSRGTLASGEETQYF
j_gene: TRBJ2-1; v_gene: TRBV7-9; CDR3aa: CASSLSPLSLDNEQFF
j_gene: TRBJ1-1; v_gene: TRBV30; CDR3aa: CAWSVGGNTEAFF
j_gene: TRBJ2-7; v_gene: TRBV6-5; CDR3aa: CASSPQGSGGPKYF
j_gene: TRBJ1-1; v_gene: TRBV30; CDR3aa: CAWSFGLNTEAFF
j_gene: TRBJ2-7; v_gene: TRBV2; CDR3aa: CASSEAGVEQYF
j_gene: TRBJ1-1; v_gene: TRBV4-1; CDR3aa: CASSQVGQRNTEAFF
j_gene: TRBJ1-5; v_gene: TRBV2; CDR3aa: CASSQEQDSNQPQHF
j_gene: TRBJ2-7; v_gene: TRBV27; CDR3aa: CASSLTGTGKEQYF
j_gene: TRBJ1-5; v_gene: TRBV28; CDR3aa: CASGTPGQGVDQPQHF
j_gene: TRBJ2-3; v_gene: TRBV30; CDR3aa: CAWSRVARTDTQYF
j_gene: TRBJ2-2; v_gene: TRBV30; CDR3aa: CAWNRDRVGGELFF
j_gene: TRBJ2-5; v_gene: TRBV5-4; CDR3aa: CASSFRDRPGETQYF
j_gene: TRBJ2-7; v_gene: TRBV10-1; CDR3aa: CVTPQGKPPGDEQYF
j_gene: TRBJ2-4; v_gene: TRBV20-1; CDR3aa: CSASVQNIQYF
j_gene: TRBJ2-1; v_gene: TRBV18; CDR3aa: CASSPGQGNEQFF
j_gene: TRBJ2-7; v_gene: TRBV15; CDR3aa: CATSSRLQGEYPYEQYF
j_gene: TRBJ1-4; v_gene: TRBV14; CDR3aa: CASSRGIYEKLFF
j_gene: TRBJ2-7; v_gene: TRBV12-5; CDR3aa: CASAETAYEQYF
j_gene: TRBJ2-3; v_gene: TRBV20-1; CDR3aa: CSVGQIDTQYF
j_gene: TRBJ1-1; v_gene: TRBV2; CDR3aa: CAILRQGAGLAFF
j_gene: TRBJ2-5; v_gene: TRBV2; CDR3aa: CAGLQAFGEAQYF
j_gene: TRBJ1-1; v_gene: TRBV25-1; CDR3aa: CASRAINDLNTEAFF
j_gene: TRBJ2-7; v_gene: TRBV6-1; CDR3aa: CASSDWGGYEQYF
j_gene: TRBJ1-2; v_gene: TRBV18; CDR3aa: CASSPQRGDGYTF
j_gene: TRBJ2-1; v_gene: TRBV30; CDR3aa: CAWLNPGFNNEQFF
j_gene: TRBJ2-1; v_gene: TRBV5-4; CDR3aa: CASSPGTSGNNEQFF
j_gene: TRBJ2-1; v_gene: TRBV6-9; CDR3aa: CASSWRDPGVSEQFF
j_gene: TRBJ1-1; v_gene: TRBV20-1; CDR3aa: CSATGNTEAFF